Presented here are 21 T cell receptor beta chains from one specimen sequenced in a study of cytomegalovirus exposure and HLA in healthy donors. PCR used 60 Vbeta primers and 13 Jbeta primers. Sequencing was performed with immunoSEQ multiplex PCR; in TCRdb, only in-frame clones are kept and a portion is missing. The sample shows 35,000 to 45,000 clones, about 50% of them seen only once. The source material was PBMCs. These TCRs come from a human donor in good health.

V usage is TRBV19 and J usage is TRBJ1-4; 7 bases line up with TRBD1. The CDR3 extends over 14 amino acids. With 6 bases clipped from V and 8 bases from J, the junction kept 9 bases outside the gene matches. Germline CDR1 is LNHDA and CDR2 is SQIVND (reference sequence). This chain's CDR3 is CASSGTASGEKLFF. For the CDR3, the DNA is TGTGCCAGTAGCGGGACAGCGAGTGGAGAAAAACTGTTTTTT. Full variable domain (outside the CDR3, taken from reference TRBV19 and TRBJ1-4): DGGITQSPKYLFRKEGQNVTLSCEQNLNHDAMYWYRQDPGQGLRLIYYSQIVNDFQKGDIAEGYSVSREKKESFPLTVTSAQKNPTAFYLCASSGTASGEKLFFGSGTQLSVL.

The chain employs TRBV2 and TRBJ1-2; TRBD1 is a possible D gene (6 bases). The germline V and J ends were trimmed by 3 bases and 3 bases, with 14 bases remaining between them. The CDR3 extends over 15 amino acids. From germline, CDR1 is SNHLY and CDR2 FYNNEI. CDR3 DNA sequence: TGTGCCAGCAGTGACTACAGGGAAGCGGACTATGGCTACACCTTC. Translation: CASSDYREADYGYTF.

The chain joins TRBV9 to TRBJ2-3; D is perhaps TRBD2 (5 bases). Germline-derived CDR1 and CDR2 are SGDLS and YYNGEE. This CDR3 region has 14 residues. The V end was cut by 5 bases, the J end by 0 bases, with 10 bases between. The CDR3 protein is CASRPGYSTDTQYF. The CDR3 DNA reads TGTGCCAGCAGGCCGGGATACAGCACAGATACGCAGTATTTT.

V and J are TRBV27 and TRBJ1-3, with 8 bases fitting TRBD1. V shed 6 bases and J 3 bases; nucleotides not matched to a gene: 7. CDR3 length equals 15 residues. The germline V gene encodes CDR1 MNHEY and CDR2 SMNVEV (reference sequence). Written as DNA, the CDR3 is TGTGCCAGCAGAACCGGACAGGGACGTGGAAACACCATATATTTT. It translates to CASRTGQGRGNTIYF.

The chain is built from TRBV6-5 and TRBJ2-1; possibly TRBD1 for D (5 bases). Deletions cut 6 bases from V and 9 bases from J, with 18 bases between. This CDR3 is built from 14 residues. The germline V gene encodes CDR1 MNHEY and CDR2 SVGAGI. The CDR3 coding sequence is TGTGCCAGCAGCACGCAAGGGGCACCCCGTGAGCAGTTCTTC. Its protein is CASSTQGAPREQFF.

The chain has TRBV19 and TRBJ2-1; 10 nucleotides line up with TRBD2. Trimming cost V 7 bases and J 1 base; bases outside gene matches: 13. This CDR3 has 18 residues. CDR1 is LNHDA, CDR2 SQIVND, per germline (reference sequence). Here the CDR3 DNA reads TGTGCCAGTACCTCCGGAGCTAGCGGGAGAGGGTCCTACAATGAGCAGTTCTTC. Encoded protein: CASTSGASGRGSYNEQFF.

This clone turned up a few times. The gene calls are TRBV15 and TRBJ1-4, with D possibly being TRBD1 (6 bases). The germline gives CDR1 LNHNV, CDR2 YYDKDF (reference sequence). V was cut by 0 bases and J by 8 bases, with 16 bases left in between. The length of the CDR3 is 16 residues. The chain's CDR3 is CATSRDRGGPDEKLFF. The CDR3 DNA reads TGTGCCACCAGCAGAGATCGCGGGGGCCCCGACGAAAAACTGTTTTTT.

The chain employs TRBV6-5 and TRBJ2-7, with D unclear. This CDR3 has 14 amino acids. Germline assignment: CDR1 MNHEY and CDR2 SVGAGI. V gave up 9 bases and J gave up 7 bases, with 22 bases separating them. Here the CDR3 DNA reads TGTGCCAGTTCCACACAGCAATTTCCAAGAGAGCAGTACTTC. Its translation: CASSTQQFPREQYF.

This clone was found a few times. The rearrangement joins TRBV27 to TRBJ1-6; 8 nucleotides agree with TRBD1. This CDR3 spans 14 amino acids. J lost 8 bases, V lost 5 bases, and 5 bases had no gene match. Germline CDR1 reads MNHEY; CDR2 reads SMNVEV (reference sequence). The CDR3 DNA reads TGTGCCAGCAGTCCGCAGGGGGCTTATTCACCCCTCCACTTT. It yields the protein CASSPQGAYSPLHF.

The CDR3, as DNA: TGTGCCAGCAGCTTAGGTCCGGGGACAGCTTATAGCAATCAGCCCCAGCATTTT. Its translation is CASSLGPGTAYSNQPQHF. V gene TRBV7-6 combines with J gene TRBJ1-5; TRBD1 matches 7 bases. J was trimmed by 0 bases and V by 1 base; bases with no gene match: 9. The CDR3 contains 18 residues. Germline V CDR1 and CDR2: SGHVS, FNYEAQ.

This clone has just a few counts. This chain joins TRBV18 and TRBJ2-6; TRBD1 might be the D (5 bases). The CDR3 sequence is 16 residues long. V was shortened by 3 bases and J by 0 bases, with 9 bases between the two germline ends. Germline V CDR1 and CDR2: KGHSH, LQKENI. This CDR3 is CASSPSGISGANVLTF. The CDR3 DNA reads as TGTGCCAGCTCACCGTCAGGGATCTCTGGGGCCAACGTCCTGACTTTC.

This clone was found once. The CDR3 protein is CASSLSQDRQETQYF. The CDR3 bases are TGTGCCAGCAGCTTGTCACAGGACAGACAAGAGACCCAGTACTTC. The chain employs TRBV5-4 and TRBJ2-5; possible D gene TRBD1, 6 bases. With 1 base removed from V and 2 bases from J, the gap between germline ends came to 12 bases. From germline, CDR1 is SGHNT and CDR2 YYREEE (reference sequence). The CDR3 length is 15 residues.

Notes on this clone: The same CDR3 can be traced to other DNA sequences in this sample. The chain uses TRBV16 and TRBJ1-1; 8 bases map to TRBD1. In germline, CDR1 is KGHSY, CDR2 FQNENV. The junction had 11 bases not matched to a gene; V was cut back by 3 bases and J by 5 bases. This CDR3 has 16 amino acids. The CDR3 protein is CASSQAGGKGQTEAFF. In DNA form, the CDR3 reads TGTGCCAGCAGCCAGGCAGGGGGCAAGGGACAAACTGAAGCTTTCTTT.

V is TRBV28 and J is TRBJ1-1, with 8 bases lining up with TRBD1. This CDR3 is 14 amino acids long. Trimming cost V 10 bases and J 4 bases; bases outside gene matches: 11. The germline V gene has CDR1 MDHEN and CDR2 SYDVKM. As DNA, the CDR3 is TGTGCCACACAGGGGGGGCTATCGGGCACTGAAGCTTTCTTT. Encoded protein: CATQGGLSGTEAFF.

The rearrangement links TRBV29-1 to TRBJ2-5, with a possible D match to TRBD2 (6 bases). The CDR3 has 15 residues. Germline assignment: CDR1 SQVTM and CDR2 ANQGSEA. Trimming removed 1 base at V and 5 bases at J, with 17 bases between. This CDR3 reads CSVEVGGWMRETQYF. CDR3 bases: TGCAGCGTTGAAGTTGGGGGGTGGATGCGGGAGACCCAGTACTTC. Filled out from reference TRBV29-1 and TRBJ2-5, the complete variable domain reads SAVISQKPSRDICQRGTSLTIQCQVDSQVTMMFWYRQQPGQSLTLIATANQGSEATYESGFVIDKFPISRPNLTFSTLTVSNMSPEDSSIYLCSVEVGGWMRETQYFGPGTRLLVL.

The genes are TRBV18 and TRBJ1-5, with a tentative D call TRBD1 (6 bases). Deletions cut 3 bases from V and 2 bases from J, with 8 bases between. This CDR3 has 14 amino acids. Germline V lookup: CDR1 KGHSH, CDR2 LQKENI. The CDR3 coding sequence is TGTGCCAGCTCACCGGGGGCGGGCAATCAGCCCCAGCATTTT. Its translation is CASSPGAGNQPQHF.

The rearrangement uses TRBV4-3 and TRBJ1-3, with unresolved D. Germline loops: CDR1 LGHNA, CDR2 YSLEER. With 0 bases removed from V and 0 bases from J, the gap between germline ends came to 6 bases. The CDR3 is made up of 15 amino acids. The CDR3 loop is CASSQDRLSGNTIYF. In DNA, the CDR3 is TGCGCCAGCAGCCAAGACAGGCTCTCTGGAAACACCATATATTTT.

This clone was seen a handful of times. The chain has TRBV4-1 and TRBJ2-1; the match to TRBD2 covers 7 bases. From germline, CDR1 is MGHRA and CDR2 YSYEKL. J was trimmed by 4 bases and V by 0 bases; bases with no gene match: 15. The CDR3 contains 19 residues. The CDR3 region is CASSQESGSGKAFYNEQFF. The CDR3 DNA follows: TGCGCCAGCAGCCAAGAGTCCGGAAGCGGGAAGGCCTTTTACAATGAGCAGTTCTTC.

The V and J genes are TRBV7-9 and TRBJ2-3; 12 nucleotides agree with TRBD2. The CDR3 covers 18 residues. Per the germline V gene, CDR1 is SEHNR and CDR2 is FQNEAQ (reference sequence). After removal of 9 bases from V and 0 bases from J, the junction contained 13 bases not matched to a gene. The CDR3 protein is CARPEPSGRDTSTDTQYF. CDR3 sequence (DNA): TGTGCCAGACCGGAGCCTAGCGGGAGGGATACTAGCACAGATACGCAGTATTTT. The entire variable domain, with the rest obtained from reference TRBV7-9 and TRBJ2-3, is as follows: DTGVSQNPRHKITKRGQNVTFRCDPISEHNRLYWYRQTLGQGPEFLTYFQNEAQLEKSRLLSDRFSAERPKGSFSTLEIQRTEQGDSAMYLCARPEPSGRDTSTDTQYFGPGTRLTVL.

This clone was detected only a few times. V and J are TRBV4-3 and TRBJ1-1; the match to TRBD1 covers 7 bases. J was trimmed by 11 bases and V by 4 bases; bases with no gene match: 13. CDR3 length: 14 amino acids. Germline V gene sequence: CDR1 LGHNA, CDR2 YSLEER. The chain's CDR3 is CASSPYRTGPLAFF. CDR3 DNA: TGCGCCAGCAGCCCCTACCGGACAGGTCCTTTGGCTTTCTTT.

CDR3 DNA: TGCAGCGTTGAAGTCGGGGTAGGGCAGCCCCAGCATTTT. Translation: CSVEVGVGQPQHF. This sequence joins TRBV29-1 and TRBJ1-5; D gene ambiguous. CDR3 length: 13 amino acids. CDR1 and CDR2 from the germline V gene are SQVTM and ANQGSEA. Trimming pared 1 base from V and 7 bases from J, leaving 11 bases between.